The entry below gives a single T cell receptor beta chain sequence along with its context. Its antigen is as yet unknown. V lost 4 bases to trimming and J lost 7 bases, with 16 bases between them. There are 14 residues in the CDR3. Germline V gives CDR1 MRHNA, CDR2 SNTAGT. These data originate in a study of T cell responses to AZD1222 COVID-19 vaccine. Study outcomes and limitations: An increase in Spike-specific TCR breadth and depth was observed after two AZD1222 doses. Donor demographics were predominantly white British with a female majority; clonal diversity may be underestimated.

Only in-frame clones appear in the TCRdb table, and some are missing; sequencing was by immunoSEQ multiplex PCR. The table records roughly 190,000 clones, approximately 90% of them present only once. The specimen comprised peripheral blood, sampled on day 0 of AZD1222 vaccination. The rearrangement uses TRBV6-4 and TRBJ1-2; TRBD1 might be the D (6 bases). This sequence originates from an adult in good health. Here the CDR3 reads CASSALPGTSGYTF. The DNA of the CDR3 is TGTGCCAGCAGTGCCCTTCCGGGGACATCTGGCTACACCTTC.